One and the same sample provided the 19 T cell receptor beta chains below, sequenced in a study of T cell responses to AZD1222 COVID-19 vaccine. Only in-frame clones appear in the TCRdb table, and some are missing; sequencing was by immunoSEQ multiplex PCR. The table lists 100,000 or so clones, 85% to 90% of them singletons. The sample was peripheral blood, taken on day 0 of AZD1222 vaccination. These TCRs come from an adult in good health.

The V call is TRBV5-5, the J call TRBJ1-2; D is perhaps TRBD1 (6 bases). The CDR3 loop spans 17 amino acids. Germline CDR1 reads SGHKS; CDR2 reads YYEKEE (reference sequence). V was cut by 0 bases and J by 8 bases, with 23 bases left in between. CDR3 in amino acids: CASSLALTGGARIGYTF. CDR3 DNA: TGTGCCAGCAGCTTGGCCTTGACAGGAGGGGCACGAATCGGCTACACCTTC.

The CDR3 nucleotides are TGTGCCAGTAGTAGCGGGCCTCAGTCCAATGAGCAGTTCTTC. Protein product: CASSSGPQSNEQFF. The chain carries TRBV19 and TRBJ2-1; D perhaps matches TRBD2 (5 bases). The CDR3 spans 14 residues. Germline V gene data show CDR1 as LNHDA and CDR2 as SQIVND (reference sequence). The V and J ends lost 4 bases and 6 bases respectively, with 13 bases between them.

This chain joins TRBV6-5 and TRBJ1-1; D unclear. The germline V gene encodes CDR1 MNHEY and CDR2 SVGAGI. Trimming pared 5 bases from V and 1 base from J, leaving 8 bases between. CDR3 length: 13 residues. CDR3 DNA sequence: TGTGCCAGCAGTAACGCAGGGAACACTGAAGCTTTCTTT. This translates into CASSNAGNTEAFF.

The chain employs TRBV28 and TRBJ2-1, with no clear D. Germline values: CDR1 MDHEN, CDR2 SYDVKM. The CDR3 loop spans 15 amino acids. Trimming stripped 4 bases from V and 2 bases from J, with 12 bases between. In DNA form, the CDR3 reads TGTGCCAGCAGTTCAATGGATGCCGCCTACAATGAGCAGTTCTTC. It specifies CASSSMDAAYNEQFF.

The chain uses TRBV29-1 and TRBJ2-1, with a possible D match to TRBD2 (5 bases). Germline V lookup: CDR1 SQVTM, CDR2 ANQGSEA. Between the trimmed V and J ends, which lost 8 bases and 9 bases, there was a span of 11 bases. The CDR3 sequence is 10 residues long. The CDR3 sequence is CSILEGEQFF. The CDR3 coding sequence is TGCAGCATACTTGAGGGTGAGCAGTTCTTC.

This clone was observed a single time. J is TRBJ2-7 and V is TRBV6-1; D may be TRBD2 (5 bases). Germline V gene sequence: CDR1 MNHNS, CDR2 SASEGT. Trimming took off 2 bases at V and 4 bases at J, with 12 bases between the two ends. The CDR3 length is 14 residues. For the CDR3, the DNA is TGTGCCAGCAGTGAAAAGGCGGGTTGGTACGAGCAGTACTTC. This codes for CASSEKAGWYEQYF.

V and J are TRBV6-5 and TRBJ1-4; D not resolved. CDR1 and CDR2 (germline): MNHEY, SVGAGI. Trimming pared 4 bases from V and 8 bases from J, leaving 8 bases between. The CDR3 extends over 12 amino acids. CDR3: CASSLVREKLFF. The DNA for the CDR3 is TGTGCCAGCAGTTTGGTTAGGGAAAAACTGTTTTTT.

The chain joins TRBV4-1 to TRBJ2-3, with D possibly being TRBD1 (6 bases). CDR3 length: 14 amino acids. The germline V and J ends were trimmed by 1 base and 6 bases, with 11 bases remaining between them. Germline V gene lookup returns CDR1 MGHRA and CDR2 YSYEKL. The CDR3 DNA is TGCGCCAGCAGCCAAGGAGGGGGAGTGGATACGCAGTATTTT. It specifies CASSQGGGVDTQYF.

This clone was found a few times. V gene TRBV30 combines with J gene TRBJ2-7; TRBD1 matches 10 bases. J lost 2 bases, V lost 3 bases, and 4 bases had no gene match. Per germline, CDR1 GTSNPN and CDR2 SVGIG (reference sequence). This CDR3 comprises 14 residues. The CDR3 region is CAWRRTGGAYEQYF. CDR3 nucleotide sequence: TGTGCCTGGAGACGGACAGGGGGAGCCTACGAGCAGTACTTC.

This chain connects TRBV29-1 to TRBJ2-1, with D uncertain. Trimming stripped 5 bases from V and 2 bases from J, with 7 bases between. Germline V gene sequence: CDR1 SQVTM, CDR2 ANQGSEA. The CDR3 loop spans 12 amino acids. CDR3 DNA sequence: TGCAGCGTTTTTAGGACCTACAATGAGCAGTTCTTC. This translates into CSVFRTYNEQFF.

The rearrangement uses TRBV18 and TRBJ2-7; 10 bases fit TRBD2. There are 14 residues in the CDR3. With V trimmed by 4 bases and J by 4 bases, 4 bases remained unmatched. Germline CDR1 reads KGHSH; CDR2 reads LQKENI. CDR3 loop: CASSLGTSAYEQYF. CDR3 coding DNA: TGTGCCAGCTCACTCGGGACTAGCGCTTACGAGCAGTACTTC.

This clone was found once. The chain joins TRBV3-1 (or the pseudogene TRBV3-2) to TRBJ2-3; 8 bases match TRBD2. Unmatched junction bases numbered 4, after V lost 1 base and J lost 1 base. This CDR3 is built from 16 residues. Germline V gene lookup returns CDR1 LGHDT and CDR2 YNNKEL (reference sequence). The CDR3 region has the DNA TGTGCCAGCAGCCAAGCGGTGCGGGGGGGCACAGATACGCAGTATTTT. Translated: CASSQAVRGGTDTQYF.

CDR3 residues: CASSSTGNTGELFF. In nucleotides, the CDR3 is TGTGCCAGTAGCTCGACAGGTAACACCGGGGAGCTGTTTTTT. V is TRBV19 and J is TRBJ2-2, with TRBD1 as a possible D gene (6 bases). Trimming shortened V by 6 bases and J by 2 bases, and 10 bases separated the two germline ends. Germline loops: CDR1 LNHDA, CDR2 SQIVND (reference sequence). The CDR3 covers 14 residues.

The chain is built from TRBV27 and TRBJ2-2, with unresolved D. Trimming shortened V by 3 bases and J by 2 bases, and 4 bases separated the two germline ends. The germline V gene encodes CDR1 MNHEY and CDR2 SMNVEV (reference sequence). The CDR3 runs 13 residues. This CDR3 is CASSLSNTGELFF. CDR3 in DNA: TGTGCCAGCAGTTTGAGCAACACCGGGGAGCTGTTTTTT.

V usage is TRBV24-1 and J usage is TRBJ1-2; TRBD1 might be the D (6 bases). Germline V gives CDR1 KGHDR, CDR2 SFDVKD. The CDR3 spans 14 residues. Trimming took 3 bases from V and 1 from J, leaving 8 bases between them. CDR3 amino acids: CATSDGDNNYGYTF. The CDR3, as DNA: TGTGCCACCAGTGATGGGGACAATAACTATGGCTACACCTTC.

V is TRBV6-5 and J is TRBJ2-4, with a tentative D call TRBD2 (5 bases). CDR3 size: 13 residues. Looked up from germline, CDR1 is MNHEY and CDR2 is SVGAGI. The V end was cut by 6 bases, the J end by 6 bases, with 12 bases between. CDR3 amino acids: CASSGVPPNIQYF. CDR3 coding DNA: TGTGCCAGCAGCGGGGTCCCCCCAAACATTCAGTACTTC.

This rearrangement joins TRBV3-1 (or the pseudogene TRBV3-2) to TRBJ1-1; D gene ambiguous. In germline, CDR1 is LGHDT, CDR2 YNNKEL (reference sequence). V lost 1 base to trimming and J lost 6 bases, with 12 bases between them. This CDR3 contains 14 residues. CDR3 region: CASSQADGRAEAFF. In DNA form, the CDR3 reads TGTGCCAGCAGCCAAGCAGACGGGCGCGCTGAAGCTTTCTTT.

This chain links TRBV28 with TRBJ1-5; D is uncertain. Looked up from germline, CDR1 is MDHEN and CDR2 is SYDVKM. The CDR3 totals 11 residues. The V and J ends lost 6 bases and 3 bases respectively, with 3 bases between them. Here the CDR3 reads CASSLNQPQHF. The CDR3 DNA is TGTGCCAGCAGCCTCAATCAGCCCCAGCATTTT.

The chain links TRBV19 to TRBJ1-2; 7 bases align to TRBD1. Per the germline V gene, CDR1 is LNHDA and CDR2 is SQIVND (reference sequence). With 6 bases clipped from V and 5 bases from J, the junction kept 6 bases outside the gene matches. This CDR3 contains 13 residues. In DNA form, the CDR3 reads TGTGCCAGTAGACGGGACAGCAGTTATGGCTACACCTTC. It yields the protein CASRRDSSYGYTF.